This TCR beta chain was found in a study of neurological immune-mediated disorders. Study results and limitations: In HTLV-1-associated myelopathy, TCR clonal expansion was greatest, whereas multiple sclerosis had the least, falling below healthy controls.

TCRdb passed the 5' RACE reads through MiXCR, listing each CDR3 protein once. The repertoire holds tens of thousands of distinct CDR3 sequences, more than 20% seen once, with 23% in the top ten. Notes on this clonotype: Its specificity is unknown.

Specimen: PBMCs. This clonotype was sampled from a woman aged 70-85 years in good health.

The CDR3 DNA reads TGCAGTGCTGGGACGGAGAGCAATCAGCCCCAGCATTTT. Its translation is CSAGTESNQPQHF. This chain uses TRBV20-1 with TRBJ1-5; maybe TRBD1 (5 bases). The germline V and J ends were trimmed by 5 bases and 1 base, with 9 bases remaining between them. The CDR3 has 13 amino acids. Per the germline V gene, CDR1 is DFQATT and CDR2 is SNEGSKA (reference sequence).